A single sample gave rise to the 28 T cell receptor beta chains below, sequenced in a study of brain T cells in children with intractable seizures. Described time point: blood from clinic visit 5 months post-surgery; TSC patient then seizure free. Generated by immunoSEQ multiplex PCR, the TCRdb table keeps only in-frame clones and is missing some. In the table there are hundreds of thousands of clones, roughly 92% of which are singletons. Specimen: peripheral blood, collected 4 to 6 months after surgery. These receptors all stem from a boy younger than two with tuberous sclerosis and intractable seizures.

The CDR3 nucleotides are TGCGCCAGCAGCCAAGAACTAGGAGATACGCAGTATTTT. It yields the protein CASSQELGDTQYF. This chain uses TRBV4-1 with TRBJ2-3; D is possibly TRBD2 (5 bases). Germline V gene sequence: CDR1 MGHRA, CDR2 YSYEKL. Trimming took 0 bases from V and 5 from J, leaving 6 bases between them. The CDR3 length is 13 residues.

The chain carries TRBV11-2 and TRBJ2-5, with D tentatively TRBD2 (6 bases). This CDR3 is 15 amino acids long. Deletions cut 5 bases from V and 2 bases from J, with 15 bases between. Germline CDR1 SGHAT, CDR2 FQNNGV. CDR3 region: CASSLAGTPQETQYF. The CDR3 DNA follows: TGTGCCAGCAGCCTAGCCGGGACTCCTCAAGAGACCCAGTACTTC.

Concerning this clone: Relative to the germline gene, one junction end is altered; a read error may explain this. The genes are TRBV29-1 and TRBJ1-2; no clear D gene. Germline CDR1 and CDR2: SQVTM and ANQGSEA. The CDR3 runs to 9 residues. The CDR3, as DNA: TGCAGCGTTGAAAGCCCGGACTCCTTC. This sequence encodes CSVESPDSF.

V is TRBV10-3 and J is TRBJ2-2; 8 positions agree with TRBD1. The CDR3 spans 13 residues. Trimming cost V 9 bases and J 5 bases; bases outside gene matches: 5. Per germline, CDR1 ENHRY and CDR2 SYGVKD. Here the CDR3 reads CAMQGAETGELFF. The CDR3 nucleotides are TGTGCCATGCAGGGGGCAGAGACCGGGGAGCTGTTTTTT.

CDR3: CASSYSGGGTGYEQYF. CDR3 bases: TGTGCCAGCAGTTACTCAGGAGGCGGGACTGGGTACGAGCAGTACTTC. The V call is TRBV6-5, the J call TRBJ2-7; possible D gene TRBD2, 6 bases. This CDR3 has 16 residues. The germline V gene encodes CDR1 MNHEY and CDR2 SVGAGI. V lost 0 bases to trimming and J lost 4 bases, with 16 bases between them.

The chain joins TRBV6-5 to TRBJ2-1; the D gene is possibly TRBD1 (6 bases). Per the germline V gene, CDR1 is MNHEY and CDR2 is SVGAGI. The germline V and J ends were trimmed by 5 bases and 8 bases, with 13 bases remaining between them. The CDR3 consists of 13 residues. Here the CDR3 reads CASSPLQGDEQFF. For the CDR3, the DNA is TGTGCCAGCAGTCCCCTACAGGGAGATGAGCAGTTCTTC.

This clone was seen a few times. The chain combines TRBV7-2 with TRBJ2-7, with D possibly TRBD1 on 6 matching bases. The CDR3 totals 16 residues. V lost 1 base and J 4 bases, leaving 17 bases between the germline ends. Germline assignment: CDR1 SGHTA and CDR2 FQGNSA. The CDR3 DNA follows: TGTGCCAGCAGCTTAGGTGTATCTGGACAGAGTTACGAGCAGTACTTC. It is translated as CASSLGVSGQSYEQYF.

The chain carries TRBV2 and TRBJ1-6; a possible D gene is TRBD1 (6 bases). Trimming left V 8 bases short and J 8 bases short, with 19 bases between. This CDR3 contains 15 residues. Germline V CDR1 and CDR2: SNHLY, FYNNEI. The CDR3 reads CASRRGTGQDSPLHF. Written as DNA, the CDR3 is TGTGCCAGCCGAAGGGGCACAGGGCAAGATTCACCCCTCCACTTT.

J is TRBJ2-7 and V is TRBV28; tentatively, D is TRBD1 or TRBD2 (5 bases each). This CDR3 spans 14 amino acids. Trimming removed 7 bases at V and 4 bases at J, with 17 bases between. In germline, CDR1 is MDHEN, CDR2 SYDVKM. CDR3: CASTSGTPRYEQYF. CDR3 coding DNA: TGTGCCAGCACCTCGGGGACCCCTCGTTACGAGCAGTACTTC.

A single count supports this clone. This chain uses TRBV29-1 with TRBJ2-7; D remains unclear. The germline gives CDR1 SQVTM, CDR2 ANQGSEA. With 4 bases removed from V and 0 bases from J, the gap between germline ends came to 19 bases. This CDR3 has 16 residues. The CDR3 DNA reads TGCAGCGTTGCAGGTGCCGGAAGAAGCAGCTCCTACGAGCAGTACTTC. Protein sequence: CSVAGAGRSSSYEQYF.

The chain combines TRBV6-5 with TRBJ1-1, with a tentative D call TRBD1 (5 bases). CDR1 MNHEY and CDR2 SVGAGI come from the germline V gene. V lost 6 bases, J lost 4 bases, and 12 bases lay in between. This CDR3 is built from 13 residues. As DNA, the CDR3 is TGTGCCAGCAGCCGTTGGGGGGGCACTGAAGCTTTCTTT. Its translation: CASSRWGGTEAFF.

J is TRBJ2-7 and V is TRBV4-1; the match to TRBD2 covers 11 bases. Germline V gene data show CDR1 as MGHRA and CDR2 as YSYEKL. Trimming removed 3 bases from V and 6 bases from J; junction bases left unmatched: 4. This CDR3 has 14 residues. CDR3 sequence: CASSHSGRAGEQYF. The DNA for the CDR3 is TGCGCCAGCAGCCATAGCGGGAGGGCTGGCGAGCAGTACTTC.

The chain is built from TRBV4-1 and TRBJ2-7; unclear D gene. The V end was cut by 0 bases, the J end by 4 bases, with 7 bases between. This CDR3 contains 13 residues. In germline, CDR1 is MGHRA, CDR2 YSYEKL. The CDR3 DNA is TGCGCCAGCAGCCAAGATCAGTCATACGAGCAGTACTTC. Translation gives CASSQDQSYEQYF.

This sequence joins TRBV4-2 and TRBJ2-7; TRBD2 agrees at 10 bases. The CDR3 is made up of 14 amino acids. V shed 3 bases, J shed 4 bases, and the junction held 3 bases outside the gene matches. Germline lookup yields CDR1 LGHNA and CDR2 YNFKEQ. This chain's CDR3 is CASSQGTSAYEQYF. Written as DNA, the CDR3 is TGTGCCAGCAGCCAGGGGACTAGCGCTTACGAGCAGTACTTC.

The rearrangement links TRBV27 to TRBJ2-1, with D unclear. V lost 3 bases, J lost 4 bases, and 7 bases lay in between. The CDR3 loop spans 13 amino acids. Germline V gives CDR1 MNHEY, CDR2 SMNVEV (reference sequence). The CDR3 sequence is CASSFSEYNEQFF. The CDR3 nucleotides read TGTGCCAGCAGTTTTAGTGAGTACAATGAGCAGTTCTTC.

The J gene is TRBJ1-1, the V gene TRBV10-1; D remains unclear. V was shortened by 6 bases and J by 0 bases, with 8 bases between the two germline ends. This CDR3 is built from 13 residues. Germline values: CDR1 WNHNN, CDR2 SYGVQD (reference sequence). As DNA, the CDR3 is TGCGCCAGCAGCCCGCTCATGAACACTGAAGCTTTCTTT. As protein: CASSPLMNTEAFF.

This clone has just a few counts. CDR3 in DNA: TGTGCCAGCAGCCACGCTGCACGGGGCAGGGGGCGGTCCGGGGAGCTGTTTTTT. This sequence encodes CASSHAARGRGRSGELFF. The genes are TRBV7-6 and TRBJ2-2; TRBD1 matches at 8 bases. V was pared by 5 bases and J by 6 bases, with 17 bases of the junction left unmatched. CDR1 SGHVS and CDR2 FNYEAQ come from the germline V gene. The CDR3 sequence is 18 residues long.

The chain links TRBV6-5 to TRBJ2-3; TRBD2 matches 11 bases. The V and J ends lost 8 bases and 0 bases, in that order; junction bases with no gene match: 4. The CDR3 sequence is 15 residues long. The germline gives CDR1 MNHEY, CDR2 SVGAGI. The CDR3 region is CASVRLAGSTDTQYF. CDR3 coding DNA: TGTGCCAGCGTTAGACTAGCGGGGAGCACAGATACGCAGTATTTT.

The V and J genes are TRBV4-2 and TRBJ2-7; 10 bases are shared with TRBD1. CDR1 and CDR2 (germline): LGHNA, YNFKEQ. The CDR3 consists of 15 residues. The V gene end was trimmed by 3 bases and the J gene end by 10 bases; junction bases not matched to a gene: 12. CDR3 amino acids: CASSHNTGTGALQYF. The CDR3 bases are TGTGCCAGCAGCCATAACACCGGGACAGGGGCTTTACAGTACTTC.

The chain uses TRBV5-1 and TRBJ2-1; unclear D gene. V gave up 0 bases and J gave up 8 bases, with 18 bases separating them. Germline assignment: CDR1 SGHRS and CDR2 YFSETQ. This CDR3 has 16 residues. CDR3 sequence reads: CASSLVGNRRHDEQFF. CDR3 DNA: TGCGCCAGCAGCTTGGTCGGTAACCGACGCCACGATGAGCAGTTCTTC.

The chain joins TRBV3-1 (or the pseudogene TRBV3-2) to TRBJ2-7; 9 nucleotides match TRBD1. The CDR3 length is 15 residues. From germline, CDR1 is LGHDT and CDR2 YNNKEL (reference sequence). Unmatched junction bases numbered 7, after V lost 4 bases and J lost 3 bases. CDR3 sequence reads: CASSLLPGQGYEQYF. CDR3 coding DNA: TGTGCCAGCAGCCTTTTACCGGGACAGGGCTACGAGCAGTACTTC.

The DNA of the CDR3 is TGTGCCAGCGGACCTGCTGGGACAGATTACGAGCAGTACTTC. Amino acids: CASGPAGTDYEQYF. The V gene is TRBV9, the J gene TRBJ2-7; the match to TRBD1 covers 7 bases. The trim removed 7 bases at V and 4 bases at J, leaving 11 bases unmatched. CDR3 length: 14 amino acids. Germline values: CDR1 SGDLS, CDR2 YYNGEE. Full variable domain (outside the CDR3, taken from reference TRBV9 and TRBJ2-7): DSGVTQTPKHLITATGQRVTLRCSPRSGDLSVYWYQQSLDQGLQFLIQYYNGEERAKGNILERFSAQQFPDLHSELNLSSLELGDSALYFCASGPAGTDYEQYFGPGTRLTVT.

The J gene is TRBJ2-1, the V gene TRBV29-1; D gene uncertain. CDR1 and CDR2 from the germline V gene are SQVTM and ANQGSEA. CDR3 length: 13 residues. The germline V and J ends were trimmed by 8 bases and 5 bases, with 16 bases remaining between them. CDR3 protein: CSLLRTDDNEQFF. For the CDR3, the DNA is TGCAGCTTATTAAGGACCGACGACAATGAGCAGTTCTTC.

The gene calls are TRBV19 and TRBJ2-2, with TRBD2 matching over 8 bases. Trimming removed 8 bases from V and 7 bases from J; junction bases left unmatched: 12. The CDR3 is 15 residues long. Germline V gives CDR1 LNHDA, CDR2 SQIVND (reference sequence). The CDR3 coding sequence is TGTGCCAGTCAATATATCGGGGGGGCCGGCGGGGAGCTGTTTTTT. Its protein is CASQYIGGAGGELFF.

The table lists this clone with a count of one. Here the CDR3 reads CASSFPTSGVKNEQFF. The CDR3, as DNA: TGTGCCAGCAGCTTCCCGACTAGCGGGGTTAAGAATGAGCAGTTCTTC. J is TRBJ2-1 and V is TRBV5-5; 11 positions agree with TRBD2. Germline V gives CDR1 SGHKS, CDR2 YYEKEE (reference sequence). CDR3 length equals 16 residues. V was clipped by 2 bases and J by 7 bases; unmatched bases: 8. Full variable domain (remainder filled in from reference TRBV5-5 and TRBJ2-1): DAGVTQSPTHLIKTRGQQVTLRCSPISGHKSVSWYQQVLGQGPQFIFQYYEKEERGRGNFPDRFSARQFPNYSSELNVNALLLGDSALYLCASSFPTSGVKNEQFFGPGTRLTVL.

The chain couples TRBV6-5 to TRBJ1-6; 7 bases align to TRBD1. J was trimmed by 14 bases and V by 6 bases; bases with no gene match: 16. CDR1 is MNHEY, CDR2 SVGAGI, per germline. The CDR3 is 15 residues long. The CDR3 DNA sequence: TGTGCCAGCAGCCCAGGGGGACGGAACCTGATCTCCCTCCACTTT. Translated, it gives CASSPGGRNLISLHF.

V gene TRBV7-9 combines with J gene TRBJ2-5; D unclear. V shed 1 base and J shed 4 bases, with 10 bases lying between them. CDR3 size: 14 residues. CDR1 is SEHNR, CDR2 FQNEAQ, per germline (reference sequence). The CDR3 coding sequence is TGTGCCAGCAGCTTAGAACGGTCCGGAGAGACCCAGTACTTC. It specifies CASSLERSGETQYF. Full variable domain (missing parts from reference TRBV7-9 and TRBJ2-5): DTGVSQNPRHKITKRGQNVTFRCDPISEHNRLYWYRQTLGQGPEFLTYFQNEAQLEKSRLLSDRFSAERPKGSFSTLEIQRTEQGDSAMYLCASSLERSGETQYFGPGTRLLVL.

The chain uses TRBV28 and TRBJ2-4, with D possibly being TRBD1 (6 bases). This CDR3 is 13 amino acids long. V lost 10 bases and J lost 9, with 19 bases in between. The germline V gene has CDR1 MDHEN and CDR2 SYDVKM. CDR3 DNA sequence: TGTGCCACCAGAGATGGGGGCTTAAGCATTCAGTACTTC. Translating gives CATRDGGLSIQYF.